The 24 T cell receptor beta chains listed next were all sequenced from one sample in a study of identical twins. One entry per CDR3 protein results from TCRdb running MiXCR on the 5' RACE reads. The sample has about 900,000 distinct CDR3 sequences, around 12% seen once. The sample was also reused in another study, on yellow fever vaccine responses in identical twins.

The sequencing input was PBMCs. These receptors were taken from a young woman in good health.

The V call is TRBV24-1, the J call TRBJ2-5; no clear D. This CDR3 is built from 12 residues. Germline loops: CDR1 KGHDR, CDR2 SFDVKD. V was shortened by 9 bases and J by 4 bases, with 11 bases between the two germline ends. CDR3 region: CATSLGPETQYF. CDR3 DNA sequence: TGTGCCACCTCCCTGGGCCCAGAGACCCAGTACTTC.

This clonotype appeared once. The chain combines TRBV24-1 with TRBJ2-1, with a tentative D call TRBD2 (6 bases). The V end lost 9 bases, the J end lost 6 bases, and 14 bases lay between the germline ends. Germline V CDR1 and CDR2: KGHDR, SFDVKD. This CDR3 has 13 amino acids. This chain's CDR3 is CATGGAGGNEQFF. The CDR3 bases are TGTGCCACCGGTGGGGCCGGGGGCAATGAGCAGTTCTTC.

This clonotype was recorded at least ten times. The V call is TRBV27, the J call TRBJ2-1; D is uncertain. The CDR3 sequence is 15 residues long. Germline CDR1 reads MNHEY; CDR2 reads SMNVEV (reference sequence). Between the trimmed V and J ends, which lost 5 bases and 7 bases, there was a span of 18 bases. The CDR3 nucleotides read TGTGCCAGCAGTCCTCCTATGAGGACGGAGAATGAGCAGTTCTTC. This codes for CASSPPMRTENEQFF.

The rearrangement uses TRBV3-1 and TRBJ2-6; 10 nucleotides agree with TRBD1. The germline gives CDR1 LGHDT, CDR2 YNNKEL (reference sequence). J lost 0 bases, V lost 1 base, and 3 bases had no gene match. The CDR3 contains 18 residues. The CDR3 sequence: CASSQVGQGLSGANVLTF. The CDR3 DNA follows: TGTGCCAGCAGCCAAGTGGGACAGGGGCTCTCTGGGGCCAACGTCCTGACTTTC.

This clonotype was counted only a few times. The V gene is TRBV10-3, the J gene TRBJ2-1, with TRBD2 identical over 12 bases. Germline values: CDR1 ENHRY, CDR2 SYGVKD. The CDR3 covers 15 residues. Losses at the gene ends were 6 bases for V and 5 bases for J; bases not matched to a gene: 5. CDR3 nucleotide sequence: TGTGCCATCAGCCCGACTAGCGGGAGCCACAATGAGCAGTTCTTC. Translation gives CAISPTSGSHNEQFF.

J is TRBJ1-2 and V is TRBV5-1; no firm D call. The CDR3 runs to 14 residues. V was clipped by 0 bases and J by 4 bases, with 10 bases between them. Germline V gene data show CDR1 as SGHRS and CDR2 as YFSETQ. The CDR3 region has the DNA TGCGCCAGCAGCTTGGCCGCTGGGAGCTATGGCTACACCTTC. Translation: CASSLAAGSYGYTF. Supplemented by reference TRBV5-1 and TRBJ1-2, the full variable domain reads KAGVTQTPRYLIKTRGQQVTLSCSPISGHRSVSWYQQTPGQGLQFLFEYFSETQRNKGNFPGRFSGRQFSNSRSEMNVSTLELGDSALYLCASSLAAGSYGYTFGSGTRLTVV.

The rearrangement joins TRBV11-2 to TRBJ2-1; 8 bases agree with TRBD2. CDR1 is SGHAT and CDR2 is FQNNGV in the germline V gene. Trimming at V came to 0 bases and at J to 0 bases, leaving 13 bases not matched to a gene. The CDR3 has 20 amino acids. CDR3 in amino acids: CASSLDLETSEQNSYNEQFF. The CDR3 region has the DNA TGTGCCAGCAGCTTAGATCTAGAGACTAGCGAGCAGAACTCCTACAATGAGCAGTTCTTC.

The rearrangement joins TRBV4-2 to TRBJ2-7; D is possibly TRBD1 or TRBD2 (7 bases each). The V end was cut by 3 bases, the J end by 7 bases, with 22 bases between. CDR1 and CDR2 (germline): LGHNA, YNFKEQ. CDR3 length equals 16 residues. CDR3 DNA sequence: TGTGCCAGCAGCCATTCCTCCGTCGGGACAGCGGGGGAGCAGTACTTC. It encodes CASSHSSVGTAGEQYF.

This clonotype has at least ten counts. CDR3 residues: CASSLGTGLPAEAFF. DNA for the CDR3: TGTGCCAGCAGTCTGGGGACAGGGCTACCCGCTGAAGCTTTCTTT. The chain combines TRBV28 with TRBJ1-1, with TRBD1 identical over 9 bases. Germline V lookup: CDR1 MDHEN, CDR2 SYDVKM. Germline trimming cut 5 bases from V and 6 bases from J; bases unmatched to any gene: 10. CDR3 length equals 15 residues.

This chain joins TRBV10-3 and TRBJ2-5, with TRBD1 as a possible D gene (7 bases). Trimming stripped 2 bases from V and 4 bases from J, with 11 bases between. Germline V gives CDR1 ENHRY, CDR2 SYGVKD. The CDR3 spans 14 residues. CDR3 loop: CAISERQGGETQYF. The CDR3 bases are TGTGCCATCAGTGAGAGGCAGGGGGGAGAGACCCAGTACTTC.

This clonotype was counted only a few times. The genes are TRBV12-3 or TRBV12-4 and TRBJ2-7; D perhaps matches TRBD2 (5 bases). V lost 7 bases, J lost 3 bases, and 13 bases lay in between. The CDR3 covers 13 residues. CDR3 nucleotides: TGTGCCAGCACTATGAGGGATTACTACGAGCAGTACTTC. Protein sequence: CASTMRDYYEQYF.

This clonotype has more than one count but fewer than ten. The chain is built from TRBV2 and TRBJ1-5; D ambiguous. The CDR3 is 15 residues long. CDR1 is SNHLY, CDR2 FYNNEI, per germline. V lost 5 bases, J lost 3 bases, and 14 bases lay in between. The CDR3 DNA is TGTGCCAGCAGTTTGGATTCGAGCTACAATCAGCCCCAGCATTTT. As protein: CASSLDSSYNQPQHF.

This clonotype was observed a handful of times. The V and J genes are TRBV6-2 or TRBV6-3 and TRBJ2-1; D is unclear. The V gene's germline CDR1 is MNHEY and CDR2 SVGEGT. The CDR3 length is 16 residues. V dropped 5 bases and J dropped 1 base, with 15 bases sitting between them. The CDR3 sequence is CASSHPSVMSYNEQFF. The CDR3 nucleotides read TGTGCCAGCAGTCACCCAAGCGTAATGTCCTACAATGAGCAGTTCTTC.

In its sample, this clonotype was seen a few times. The DNA is omitted, as the CDR3 cannot be located on it reliably, and the CDR3 follows TCRdb's listing. The gene calls are TRBV12-3 or TRBV12-4 and TRBJ1-1; the D call in the table, TRBD1, was not verified against the DNA. The length of the CDR3 is 16 amino acids, counting both ends. The CDR3 spells CASSFGAGQTNTEAFF.

The rearrangement uses TRBV27 and TRBJ2-1, with 15 bases matching TRBD2. Trimming cost V 5 bases and J 7 bases; bases outside gene matches: 3. CDR1 is MNHEY and CDR2 is SMNVEV in the germline V gene (reference sequence). The CDR3 is 15 amino acids. CDR3 sequence reads: CASSTGLAGGNEQFF. In DNA, the CDR3 is TGTGCCAGCAGTACCGGACTAGCGGGAGGGAATGAGCAGTTCTTC.

This clonotype was detected only a few times. The rearrangement joins TRBV27 to TRBJ2-7; D not certain. Trimming shortened V by 3 bases and J by 6 bases, and 9 bases separated the two germline ends. The CDR3 has 12 residues. The germline gives CDR1 MNHEY, CDR2 SMNVEV (reference sequence). CDR3 loop: CASSFDPGEQYV. The CDR3, as DNA: TGTGCCAGCAGTTTCGATCCCGGCGAGCAGTACGTC.

This clonotype was observed at least ten times. The rearrangement joins TRBV20-1 to TRBJ1-4; D gene uncertain. Trimming shortened V by 5 bases and J by 7 bases, and 14 bases separated the two germline ends. There are 13 residues in the CDR3. Germline values: CDR1 DFQATT, CDR2 SNEGSKA (reference sequence). The CDR3 sequence: CSAPWARGEKLFF. The CDR3 bases are TGCAGTGCTCCCTGGGCACGGGGTGAAAAACTGTTTTTT.

This clonotype was seen many times. The chain uses TRBV14 and TRBJ1-4; 10 bases fit TRBD1. V lost 2 bases, J lost 3 bases, and 6 bases stayed unmatched. Germline V lookup: CDR1 SGHDN, CDR2 FVKESK. The CDR3 covers 17 residues. This chain's CDR3 is CASSQIRGQGANEKLFF. The CDR3, as DNA: TGTGCCAGCAGCCAAATCCGAGGACAGGGGGCTAATGAAAAACTGTTTTTT.

This clonotype was counted at least ten times. The rearrangement links TRBV7-8 to TRBJ2-1; 12 bases align to TRBD1. CDR1 is SGHVS and CDR2 is FQNEAQ in the germline V gene. The CDR3 covers 17 residues. Trimming removed 3 bases from V and 5 bases from J; junction bases left unmatched: 8. CDR3 nucleotide sequence: TGTGCCAGCAGCTTTCGGGACAGGGGGCTGCCAAACAATGAGCAGTTCTTC. This codes for CASSFRDRGLPNNEQFF.

In nucleotides, the CDR3 is TGTGCCATCAGCTGGACTAGCGGGCGGGAGACCCAGTACTTC. Amino acids: CAISWTSGRETQYF. This rearrangement joins TRBV10-3 to TRBJ2-5, with TRBD2 identical over 11 bases. The CDR3 runs to 14 residues. Germline CDR1 reads ENHRY; CDR2 reads SYGVKD. V shed 6 bases and J 5 bases; nucleotides not matched to a gene: 5.

This chain joins TRBV19 and TRBJ1-2; 7 bases line up with TRBD1. CDR1 is LNHDA, CDR2 SQIVND, per germline (reference sequence). This CDR3 has 13 residues. The V and J ends lost 7 bases and 7 bases, in that order; junction bases with no gene match: 9. The CDR3 region has the DNA TGTGCCAGTATCCCGGGAGGGGGCTTTGGCTACACCTTC. The encoded protein is CASIPGGGFGYTF.

CDR3 DNA sequence: TGTGCCAGCGGAGGACAGGGGGCGTTTAACTACGAGCAGTACGTC. This translates into CASGGQGAFNYEQYV. This chain connects TRBV25-1 to TRBJ2-7; TRBD1 aligns across 11 bases. CDR1 is MGHDK, CDR2 SYGVNS, per germline. This CDR3 has 15 residues. V lost 8 bases to trimming and J lost 3 bases; unmatched junction nucleotides: 9.

The sample holds many counts of this clonotype. The chain is built from TRBV29-1 and TRBJ1-1; TRBD1 matches at 7 bases. Trimming removed 6 bases from V and 7 bases from J; junction bases left unmatched: 11. The CDR3 contains 13 residues. Germline values: CDR1 SQVTM, CDR2 ANQGSEA. The CDR3 DNA reads TGCAGCGTACAGCAGACAGGGCAGCGTGAAGCTTTCTTT. Its protein is CSVQQTGQREAFF. The variable domain in full, completed from reference TRBV29-1 and TRBJ1-1, reads SAVISQKPSRDICQRGTSLTIQCQVDSQVTMMFWYRQQPGQSLTLIATANQGSEATYESGFVIDKFPISRPNLTFSTLTVSNMSPEDSSIYLCSVQQTGQREAFFGQGTRLTVV.

V is TRBV5-1 and J is TRBJ2-3; TRBD2 might be the D (6 bases). CDR1 and CDR2 (germline): SGHRS, YFSETQ. Trimming took off 4 bases at V and 0 bases at J, with 15 bases between the two ends. This CDR3 has 16 residues. DNA of the CDR3: TGCGCCAGCAGCAGGGACTCCCCGACTAGCACAGATACGCAGTATTTT. This encodes CASSRDSPTSTDTQYF.